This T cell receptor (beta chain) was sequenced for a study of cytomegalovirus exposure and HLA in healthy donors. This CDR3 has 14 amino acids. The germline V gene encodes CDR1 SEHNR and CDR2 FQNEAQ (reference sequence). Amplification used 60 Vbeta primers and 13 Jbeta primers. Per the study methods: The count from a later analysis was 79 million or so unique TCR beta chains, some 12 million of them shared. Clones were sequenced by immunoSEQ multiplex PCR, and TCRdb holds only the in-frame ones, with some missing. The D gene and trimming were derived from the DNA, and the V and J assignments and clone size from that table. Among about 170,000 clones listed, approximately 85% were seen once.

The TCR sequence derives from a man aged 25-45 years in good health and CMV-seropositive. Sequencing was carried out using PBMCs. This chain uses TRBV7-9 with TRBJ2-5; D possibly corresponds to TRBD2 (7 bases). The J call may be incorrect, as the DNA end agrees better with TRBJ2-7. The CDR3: CASSPVRGAYEQYF. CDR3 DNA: TGTGCCAGCAGCCCCGTCCGGGGGGCGTACGAGCAGTACTTC.